This T cell receptor beta chain was identified in a study of blood T cell repertoires in COVID-19. The wider study: Specimens from acute and convalescent COVID-19 originated in the United States, Italy and Spain. PBMCs, B-cell-depleted T cells, or T cells were the source of the cDNA or gDNA that made up the material.

This clone appeared once. Original data processing: Amplification of reference gene primers was used by the study to estimate nucleated cell counts. Using immunoSEQ multiplex PCR, the repertoire was profiled, and TCRdb retains in-frame clones only, with some absent. V and J calls and clone size are those listed in that table; D and trimming were worked out from the DNA. The sample comprises tens of thousands of clones, 60% to 85% of which are singletons, and around 49% rests with the top ten. This receptor was identified in a human donor in a cohort sampled during active COVID-19. Sequencing was done on a sample of peripheral blood.

This CDR3 reads CASSQVPGVAYEQYF. Written as DNA, the CDR3 is TGTGCCAGCAGCCAAGTCCCCGGGGTAGCCTACGAGCAGTACTTC. The V call is TRBV3-1 (or the pseudogene TRBV3-2), the J call TRBJ2-7; perhaps TRBD2 as D (5 bases). Trimming cost V 1 base and J 2 bases, with 12 bases left between them. Germline CDR1 LGHDT, CDR2 YNNKEL (reference sequence). The CDR3 is 15 amino acids.